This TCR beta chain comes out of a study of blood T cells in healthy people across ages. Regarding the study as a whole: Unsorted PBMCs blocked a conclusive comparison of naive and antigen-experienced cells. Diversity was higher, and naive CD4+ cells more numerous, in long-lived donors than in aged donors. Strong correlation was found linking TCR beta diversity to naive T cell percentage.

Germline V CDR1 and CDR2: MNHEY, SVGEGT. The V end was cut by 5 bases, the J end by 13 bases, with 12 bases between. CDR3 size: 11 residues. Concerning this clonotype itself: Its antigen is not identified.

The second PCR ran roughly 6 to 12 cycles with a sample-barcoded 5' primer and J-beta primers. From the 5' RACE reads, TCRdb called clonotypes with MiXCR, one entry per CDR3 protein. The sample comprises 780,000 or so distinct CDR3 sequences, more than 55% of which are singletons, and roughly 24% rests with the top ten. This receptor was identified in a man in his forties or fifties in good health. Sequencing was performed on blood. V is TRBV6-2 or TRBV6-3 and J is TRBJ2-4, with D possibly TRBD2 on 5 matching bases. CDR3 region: CASSPLAPQYF. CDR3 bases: TGTGCCAGCAGTCCTCTAGCACCGCAGTACTTC.